This paragraph reports one T cell receptor beta chain. Its target is not known. The sample originates from a study of vaccination effects on CD4 cells after COVID-19. Across the study: The cohort was immunized with two doses of either the BNT162b2 or mRNA-1273 vaccine. Findings and limits, study-wide: At late timepoints after vaccination, vaccine- and infection-induced clones shrank markedly.

Peptide-pool stimulation followed by sequencing identified expanded antigen-specific CD4+ clonotypes in the ViraFEST assay. Isolation of CD4+ T cells took place after 10 to 11 days of culture. About 2.1 million PBMC were placed in each well, which was supplemented with roughly 9.1 IU/ml IL-2 and around 10 ug/ml peptides. Replacing half the medium with IL-2 medium was done on days 3 and 7. Germline CDR1 reads MNHEY; CDR2 reads SVGEGT. The CDR3 is 14 residues long. Trimming pared 2 bases from V and 7 bases from J, leaving 12 bases between. This table comes from immunoSEQ multiplex PCR, and its TCRdb copy is limited to in-frame clones, with some not included. The sample shows more than 50,000 clones, roughly 76% of them seen only once.

Sequenced material: CD4+ T cells from PBMCs cultured with HCoV-229E spike peptides, taken before COVID-19 vaccination. This TCR was sampled from a human donor who received a COVID-19 vaccine. This chain uses TRBV6-2 or TRBV6-3 with TRBJ1-5; D possibly corresponds to TRBD1 (6 bases). CDR3: CASSYINRDQPQHF. DNA of the CDR3: TGTGCCAGCAGTTACATTAACAGGGACCAGCCCCAGCATTTT.